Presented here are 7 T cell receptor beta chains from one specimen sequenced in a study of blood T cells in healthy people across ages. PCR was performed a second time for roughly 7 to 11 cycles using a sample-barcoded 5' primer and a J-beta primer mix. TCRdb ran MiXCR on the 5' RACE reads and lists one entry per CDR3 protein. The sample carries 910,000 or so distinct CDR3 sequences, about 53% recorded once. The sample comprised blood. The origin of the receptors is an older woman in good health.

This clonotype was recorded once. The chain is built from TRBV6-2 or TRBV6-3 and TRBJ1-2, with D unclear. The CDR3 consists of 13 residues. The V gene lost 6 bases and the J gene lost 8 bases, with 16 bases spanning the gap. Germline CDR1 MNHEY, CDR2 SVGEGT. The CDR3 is CASSLPPFGGYTF. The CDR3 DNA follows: TGTGCCAGCAGCCTCCCACCCTTCGGAGGCTACACCTTC.

CDR3 in DNA: TGTGCCTGGAGTGTACACTCGGGTAATGGCTACACCTTC. Amino acid sequence: CAWSVHSGNGYTF. V and J are TRBV30 and TRBJ1-2; D is unresolved. In germline, CDR1 is GTSNPN, CDR2 SVGIG (reference sequence). The CDR3 is 13 amino acids. Trimming removed 0 bases at V and 6 bases at J, with 11 bases between.

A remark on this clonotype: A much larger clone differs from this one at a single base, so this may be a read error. The CDR3 DNA sequence: TGCGCCAGCAGCTATTATAGCGGGAGAAGTTACAATGTGCAGTTCTTC. Residues: CASSYYSGRSYNVQFF. The chain links TRBV4-3 to TRBJ2-1, with TRBD2 matching 9 bases. The germline CDR1 and CDR2 sequences are LGHNA and YSLEER. The length of the CDR3 is 16 residues.

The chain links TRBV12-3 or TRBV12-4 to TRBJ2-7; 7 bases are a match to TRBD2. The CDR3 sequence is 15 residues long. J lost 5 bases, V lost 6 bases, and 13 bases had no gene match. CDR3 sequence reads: CASSRAGPVTNEQYF. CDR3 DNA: TGTGCCAGCAGCCGAGCGGGACCGGTAACCAACGAGCAGTACTTC.

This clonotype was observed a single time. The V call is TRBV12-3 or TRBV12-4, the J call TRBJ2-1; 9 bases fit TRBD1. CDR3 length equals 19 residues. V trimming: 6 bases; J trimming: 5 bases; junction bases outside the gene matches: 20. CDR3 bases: TGTGCCAGCAGCCCTTCCCGCATTCATTCGGGACAGGGTAACAATGAGCAGTTCTTC. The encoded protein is CASSPSRIHSGQGNNEQFF.

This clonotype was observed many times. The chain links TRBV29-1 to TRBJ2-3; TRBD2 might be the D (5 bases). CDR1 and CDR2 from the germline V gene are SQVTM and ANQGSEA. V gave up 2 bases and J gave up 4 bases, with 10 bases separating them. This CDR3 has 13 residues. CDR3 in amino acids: CSVETGSADTQYF. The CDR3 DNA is TGCAGCGTTGAAACGGGGTCTGCAGATACGCAGTATTTT.

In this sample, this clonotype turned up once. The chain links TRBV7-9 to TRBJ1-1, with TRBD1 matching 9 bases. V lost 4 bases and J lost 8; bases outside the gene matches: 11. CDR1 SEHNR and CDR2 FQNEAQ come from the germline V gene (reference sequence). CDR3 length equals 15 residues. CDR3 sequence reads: CASSSFTGGEREAFF. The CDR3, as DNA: TGTGCCAGCAGCTCCTTCACAGGGGGCGAACGGGAAGCTTTCTTT. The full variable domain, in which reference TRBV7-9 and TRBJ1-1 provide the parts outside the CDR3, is DTGVSQNPRHKITKRGQNVTFRCDPISEHNRLYWYRQTLGQGPEFLTYFQNEAQLEKSRLLSDRFSAERPKGSFSTLEIQRTEQGDSAMYLCASSSFTGGEREAFFGQGTRLTVV.